The source of this T cell receptor (beta chain) is a study of blood T cell repertoires in COVID-19. Participant age was about 18 to 89 years, and participants resided in approximately 25 US areas. TCRdb's table, derived via immunoSEQ multiplex PCR, lists solely in-frame clones and lacks some. The profile shows hundreds of thousands of clones, nearly 90% of them singletons. The CDR3 length is 15 residues. V shed 0 bases, J shed 4 bases, and the junction held 4 bases outside the gene matches. Germline lookup yields CDR1 SGHNT and CDR2 YENEEA. Sequenced: PBMCs or T cells enriched from blood (not recorded which). The chain is built from TRBV11-3 and TRBJ2-3, with TRBD2 identical over 7 bases. This clonotype originated in a middle-aged woman with acute COVID-19. The CDR3 DNA is TGTGCCAGCAGCTTAGATAGCGGGTCCTCAGATACGCAGTATTTT. Its translation: CASSLDSGSSDTQYF. The full variable domain, its missing parts supplied by reference TRBV11-3 and TRBJ2-3, is EAGVVQSPRYKIIEKKQPVAFWCNPISGHNTLYWYLQNLGQGPELLIRYENEEAVDDSQLPKDRFSAERLKGVDSTLKIQPAELGDSAVYLCASSLDSGSSDTQYFGPGTRLTVL.